This T cell receptor (beta chain) was captured by sequencing in a study of CD8 T cells in ankylosing spondylitis. The length of the CDR3 is 11 residues. CDR1 and CDR2 (germline): LGHDT, YNNKEL (reference sequence). V lost 6 bases, J lost 6 bases, and 5 bases lay in between. TCRdb re-analysed the 5' RACE reads in MiXCR, keeping a single row per CDR3 protein. Of 90,000 to 100,000 distinct CDR3 sequences listed, roughly 8.3% are singletons. This clonotype was counted many times. This TCR came from a male donor with ankylosing spondylitis or in good health (not recorded which). Sequenced material: blood, either unsorted or a sorted T cell fraction (not recorded which). The chain couples TRBV3-1 to TRBJ2-2; no firm D call. The DNA for the CDR3 is TGTGCCAGCAGTTTATCCGGGGAGCTGTTTTTT. This codes for CASSLSGELFF.